The present entry profiles one T cell receptor (beta chain) with its context. Antigen unknown. Primed by a sample-barcoded 5' primer and a J-beta primer mix, a second PCR proceeded for 7 to 11 cycles. A tag from a template-switch adaptor with 12 random nucleotides marked each cDNA molecule. Via MiXCR, TCRdb re-called the 5' RACE reads, giving one row per CDR3 protein. This sample carries approximately 830,000 distinct CDR3 sequences, 60% to 80% of them seen once, and the ten largest clones take roughly 26%. The sample originates from a study of blood T cells in healthy people across ages. Study results and caveats: Both higher diversity and more naive CD4+ cells marked long-lived donors when set against aged donors. The study found TCR beta diversity correlated strongly with naive T cell percentage.

The sequencing sample was made of blood. This sequence originates from a man between 25 and 39 years old in good health.

Here the CDR3 DNA reads TGTGCCAGCAGTTACTTCGGGCAGGGAGAATTGGAGCAGTTCTTC. Its protein product is CASSYFGQGELEQFF. The rearrangement links TRBV6-2 or TRBV6-3 to TRBJ2-1; D possibly matches TRBD1 or TRBD2 (5 bases each). This CDR3 is 15 amino acids long. V was cut by 1 base and J by 10 bases, with 17 bases left in between. Per germline, CDR1 MNHEY and CDR2 SVGEGT.